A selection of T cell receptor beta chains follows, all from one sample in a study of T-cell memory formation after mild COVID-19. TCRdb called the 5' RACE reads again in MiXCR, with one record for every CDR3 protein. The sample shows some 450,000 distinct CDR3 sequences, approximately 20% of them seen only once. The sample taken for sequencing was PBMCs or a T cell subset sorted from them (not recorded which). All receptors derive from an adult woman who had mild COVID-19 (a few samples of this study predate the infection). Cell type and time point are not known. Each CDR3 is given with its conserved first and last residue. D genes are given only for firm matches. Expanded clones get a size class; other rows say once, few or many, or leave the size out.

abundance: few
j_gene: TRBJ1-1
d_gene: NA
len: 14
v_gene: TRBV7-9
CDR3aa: CASRLRAQSTEAFF
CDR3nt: TGTGCCAGCCGTTTGAGGGCGCAGTCGACTGAAGCTTTCTTT

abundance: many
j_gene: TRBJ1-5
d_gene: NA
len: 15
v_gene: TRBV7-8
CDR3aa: CASSAISNSNQPQHF
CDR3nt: TGTGCCAGCAGCGCGATATCGAATAGCAATCAGCCCCAGCATTTT

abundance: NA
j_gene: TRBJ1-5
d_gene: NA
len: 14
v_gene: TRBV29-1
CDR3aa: CSVEDQQGGQPQHF
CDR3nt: TGCAGCGTTGAAGATCAACAGGGAGGTCAGCCCCAGCATTTT

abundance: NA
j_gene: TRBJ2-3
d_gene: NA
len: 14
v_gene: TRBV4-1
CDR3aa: CASSRQPSTDTQYF
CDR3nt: TGCGCCAGCAGCCGTCAGCCTAGCACAGATACGCAGTATTTT

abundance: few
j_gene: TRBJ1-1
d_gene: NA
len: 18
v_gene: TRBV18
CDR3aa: CASSLQVGDVGMNTEAFF
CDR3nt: TGTGCCAGCTCACTCCAAGTCGGTGATGTGGGGATGAACACTGAAGCTTTCTTT

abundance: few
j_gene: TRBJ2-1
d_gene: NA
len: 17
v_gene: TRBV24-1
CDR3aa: CATSDSGDPRSYNEQFF
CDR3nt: TGTGCCACCAGTGATTCGGGGGATCCGCGGTCCTACAATGAGCAGTTCTTC

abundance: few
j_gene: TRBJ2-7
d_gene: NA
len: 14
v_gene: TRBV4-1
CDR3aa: CASSQYLGSYEQYF
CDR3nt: TGCGCCAGCAGCCAATACCTAGGTTCCTACGAGCAGTACTTC

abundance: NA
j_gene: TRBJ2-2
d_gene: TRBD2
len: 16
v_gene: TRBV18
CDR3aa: CASSPPFGTSGGELFF
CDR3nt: TGTGCCAGCTCACCACCATTCGGGACTAGCGGCGGGGAGCTGTTTTTT

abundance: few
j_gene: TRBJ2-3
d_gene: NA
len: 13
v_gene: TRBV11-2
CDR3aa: CASSPGVADTQYF
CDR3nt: TGTGCCAGCAGCCCCGGAGTTGCAGATACGCAGTATTTT

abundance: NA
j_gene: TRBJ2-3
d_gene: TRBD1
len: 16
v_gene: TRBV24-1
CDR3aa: CATSPYTGERTDTQYF
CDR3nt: TGTGCCACCAGTCCGTATACAGGGGAGAGGACAGATACGCAGTATTTT

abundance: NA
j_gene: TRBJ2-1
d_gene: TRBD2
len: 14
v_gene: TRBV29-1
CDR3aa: CSVGSSGRRDEQFF
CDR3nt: TGCAGCGTTGGTTCCAGCGGGAGGAGGGATGAGCAGTTCTTC

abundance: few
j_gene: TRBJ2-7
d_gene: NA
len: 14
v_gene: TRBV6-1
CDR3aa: CASSNAGPYYEQYF
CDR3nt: TGTGCCAGCAGTAATGCCGGGCCGTACTACGAGCAGTACTTC

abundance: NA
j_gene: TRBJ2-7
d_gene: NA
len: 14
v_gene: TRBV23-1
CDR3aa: CASSPPRGYYEQYF
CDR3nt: TGCGCCAGCAGTCCCCCCAGGGGTTACTACGAGCAGTACTTC

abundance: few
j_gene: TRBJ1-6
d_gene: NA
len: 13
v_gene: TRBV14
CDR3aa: CASSMGRTSPLHF
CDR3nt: TGTGCCAGCAGCATGGGCAGGACTTCACCCCTCCACTTT

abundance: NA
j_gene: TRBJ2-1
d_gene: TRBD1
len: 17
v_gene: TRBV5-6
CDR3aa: CASSLFGDSGQGDEQFF
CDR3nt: TGTGCCAGCAGCTTGTTCGGGGATTCTGGACAGGGCGATGAGCAGTTCTTC

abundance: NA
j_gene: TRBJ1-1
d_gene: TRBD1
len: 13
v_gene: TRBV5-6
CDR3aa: CASSDRVGTEAFF
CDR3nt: TGTGCCAGCAGCGACAGGGTGGGCACTGAAGCTTTCTTT

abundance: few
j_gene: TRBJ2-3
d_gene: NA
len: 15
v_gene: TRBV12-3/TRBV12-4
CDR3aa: CASIQGEYSTDTQYF
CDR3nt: TGTGCCAGCATCCAAGGGGAGTATAGCACAGATACGCAGTATTTT

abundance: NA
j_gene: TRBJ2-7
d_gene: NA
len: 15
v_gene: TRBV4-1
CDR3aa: CASSQDEGAPYEQYF
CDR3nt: TGCGCCAGCAGCCAAGATGAAGGGGCTCCCTACGAGCAGTACTTC

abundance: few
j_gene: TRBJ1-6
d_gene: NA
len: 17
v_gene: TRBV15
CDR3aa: CATSTLTRIDDNSPLHF
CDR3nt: TGTGCCACCAGCACTTTAACACGAATAGATGATAATTCACCCCTCCACTTT

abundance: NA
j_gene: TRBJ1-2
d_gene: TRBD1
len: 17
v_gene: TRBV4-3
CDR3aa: CASSQLARGLAVTGYTF
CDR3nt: TGCGCCAGCAGCCAGCTCGCAAGGGGGCTGGCGGTTACGGGCTACACCTTC

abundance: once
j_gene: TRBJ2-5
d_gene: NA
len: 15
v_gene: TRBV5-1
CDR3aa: CASSPAVGDQETQYF
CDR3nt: TGCGCCAGCAGCCCTGCGGTCGGGGACCAAGAGACCCAGTACTTC

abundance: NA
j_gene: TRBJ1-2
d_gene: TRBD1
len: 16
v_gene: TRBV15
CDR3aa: CATSTIDRADNYGYTF
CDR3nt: TGTGCCACCAGCACCATAGACAGGGCCGATAACTATGGCTACACCTTC

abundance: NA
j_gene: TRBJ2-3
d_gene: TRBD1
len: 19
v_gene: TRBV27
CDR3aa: CASSFRPRQGMESTDTQYF
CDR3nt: TGTGCCAGCAGTTTCCGACCACGACAGGGGATGGAGAGCACAGATACGCAGTATTTT

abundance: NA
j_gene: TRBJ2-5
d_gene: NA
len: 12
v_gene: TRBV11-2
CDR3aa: CASSKLGGTQYF
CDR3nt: TGTGCCAGCAGCAAACTCGGGGGGACCCAGTACTTC

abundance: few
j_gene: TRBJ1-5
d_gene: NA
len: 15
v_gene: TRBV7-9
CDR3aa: CASSSPGHGNQPQHF
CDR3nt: TGTGCCAGCAGCTCCCCTGGACACGGCAATCAGCCCCAGCATTTT

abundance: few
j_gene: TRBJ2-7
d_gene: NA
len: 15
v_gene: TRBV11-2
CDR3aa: CASSVRDIPSYEQYF
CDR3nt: TGTGCCAGCAGCGTCCGGGACATACCCTCCTACGAGCAGTACTTC

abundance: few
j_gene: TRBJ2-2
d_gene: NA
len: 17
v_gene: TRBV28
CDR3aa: CASTLPRAGVNTGELFF
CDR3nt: TGTGCCAGCACCCTACCGCGGGCAGGAGTGAACACCGGGGAGCTGTTTTTT

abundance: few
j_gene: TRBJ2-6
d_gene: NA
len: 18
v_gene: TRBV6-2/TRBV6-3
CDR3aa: CASRGLRRPSSGANVLTF
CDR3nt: TGTGCCAGCAGGGGGCTACGGAGACCTAGCTCTGGGGCCAACGTCCTGACTTTC

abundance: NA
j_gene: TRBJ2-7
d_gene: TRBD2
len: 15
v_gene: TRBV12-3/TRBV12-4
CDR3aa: CASSVTSGRSYEQYF
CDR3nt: TGTGCCAGCAGCGTCACTAGCGGGAGATCCTACGAGCAGTACTTC

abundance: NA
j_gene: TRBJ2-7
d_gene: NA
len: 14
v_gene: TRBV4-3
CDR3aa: CASSQDGMVGEQYF
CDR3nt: TGCGCCAGCAGCCAAGACGGTATGGTGGGCGAGCAGTACTTC

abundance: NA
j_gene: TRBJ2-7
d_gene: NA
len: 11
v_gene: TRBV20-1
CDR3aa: CSARFGVEQYF
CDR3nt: TGCAGTGCTAGATTCGGGGTCGAGCAGTACTTC

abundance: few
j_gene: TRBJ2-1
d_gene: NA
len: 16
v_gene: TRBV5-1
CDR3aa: CASRKGGSEPYNEQFF
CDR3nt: TGCGCCAGCAGAAAAGGAGGGAGTGAACCCTACAATGAGCAGTTCTTC

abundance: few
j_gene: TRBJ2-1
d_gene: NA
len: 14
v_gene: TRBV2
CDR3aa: CASLRGLASHEQFF
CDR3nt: TGTGCCAGCCTCAGAGGGCTAGCGAGCCATGAGCAGTTCTTC

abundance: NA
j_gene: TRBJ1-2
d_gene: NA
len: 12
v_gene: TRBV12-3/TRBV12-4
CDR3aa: CASSPLEYGYTF
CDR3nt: TGTGCCAGCAGCCCACTCGAATATGGCTACACCTTC

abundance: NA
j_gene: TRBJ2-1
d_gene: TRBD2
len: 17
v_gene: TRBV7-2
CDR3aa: CASSLAPRTSGGGEQFF
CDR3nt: TGTGCCAGCAGCTTAGCACCCCGGACTAGCGGCGGCGGGGAGCAGTTCTTC

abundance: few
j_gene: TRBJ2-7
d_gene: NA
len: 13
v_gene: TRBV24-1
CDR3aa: CATSDGERYEQYF
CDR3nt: TGTGCCACCAGTGACGGGGAAAGGTACGAGCAGTACTTC

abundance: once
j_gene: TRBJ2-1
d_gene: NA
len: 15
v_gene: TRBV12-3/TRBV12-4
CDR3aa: CASRTTHPKEHEQFF
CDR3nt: TGTGCCAGCCGGACTACCCACCCCAAAGAACATGAGCAGTTCTTC

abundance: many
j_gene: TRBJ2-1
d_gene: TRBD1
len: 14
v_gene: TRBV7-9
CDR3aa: CASSHRDRVNEQFF
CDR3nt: TGTGCCAGCAGCCACCGGGACAGGGTAAATGAGCAGTTCTTC

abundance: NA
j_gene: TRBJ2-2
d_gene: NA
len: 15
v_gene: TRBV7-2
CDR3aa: CASSSVRAVTGELFF
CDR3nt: TGTGCCAGCAGCTCTGTGAGGGCTGTAACGGGGGAGCTGTTTTTT

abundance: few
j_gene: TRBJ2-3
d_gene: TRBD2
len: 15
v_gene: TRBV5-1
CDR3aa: CASTGGPESTDTQYF
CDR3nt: TGCGCCAGCACGGGGGGGCCCGAGTCAACAGATACGCAGTATTTT

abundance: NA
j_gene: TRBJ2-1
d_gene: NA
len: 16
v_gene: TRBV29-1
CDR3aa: CSVVGGVSAHPNEQFF
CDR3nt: TGCAGCGTTGTGGGAGGTGTTTCGGCCCATCCCAATGAGCAGTTCTTC

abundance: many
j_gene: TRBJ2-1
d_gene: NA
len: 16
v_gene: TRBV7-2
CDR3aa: CASSARSGHQGWEQFF
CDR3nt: TGTGCCAGCAGCGCAAGGTCCGGCCACCAGGGCTGGGAGCAGTTCTTC

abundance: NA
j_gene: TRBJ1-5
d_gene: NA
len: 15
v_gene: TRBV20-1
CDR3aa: CSARRGLYSNQPQHF
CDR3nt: TGCAGTGCTAGACGGGGACTGTATAGCAATCAGCCCCAGCATTTT

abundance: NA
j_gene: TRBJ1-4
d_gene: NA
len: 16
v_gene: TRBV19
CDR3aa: CASSIDMTRVNEKLFF
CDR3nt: TGTGCCAGTAGTATAGACATGACGCGAGTTAATGAAAAACTGTTTTTT